One sample yielded the 27 T cell receptor beta chains listed below, sequenced in a study of T-cell reconstitution after alpha-beta-depleted transplantation in children. It was with unique molecular identifiers that the TCRbeta library was prepared. Each CDR3 protein is one row after TCRdb ran MiXCR on the PCR reads. The sample records about 440,000 distinct CDR3 sequences, about 40% being singletons. Sequenced material: PBMCs, taken before TCRalphabeta/CD19-depleted stem cell transplant. These receptors were taken from a girl aged 2 to 9 with aplastic anemia, due to receive a stem cell transplant.

This clonotype was recorded once. The chain recombines TRBV20-1 with TRBJ2-2; 9 bases match TRBD2. J gave up 2 bases and V 6 bases, and 7 bases lay outside the gene matches. Germline V lookup: CDR1 DFQATT, CDR2 SNEGSKA (reference sequence). The CDR3 is 15 amino acids. The CDR3 DNA reads TGCAGTGCCCCCGGGCGGGAGGGTAACACCGGGGAGCTGTTTTTT. Encoded protein: CSAPGREGNTGELFF.

This clonotype has ten or more counts. This rearrangement joins TRBV5-1 to TRBJ1-6; D is unclear. The germline CDR1 and CDR2 sequences are SGHRS and YFSETQ. V was clipped by 4 bases and J by 10 bases, with 12 bases between them. The CDR3 length is 13 residues. The CDR3 region is CASSDRMRSPLHF. CDR3 nucleotide sequence: TGCGCCAGCAGCGACCGTATGCGGTCACCCCTCCACTTT.

This clonotype was seen a few times. The V gene is TRBV4-3, the J gene TRBJ2-3; D is ambiguous. CDR3 length equals 13 residues. With 3 bases removed from V and 4 bases from J, the gap between germline ends came to 8 bases. Looked up from germline, CDR1 is LGHNA and CDR2 is YSLEER. The DNA of the CDR3 is TGCGCCAGCAGCCACTTCACCGCAGATACGCAGTATTTT. Protein: CASSHFTADTQYF.

This clonotype has ten or more counts. The rearrangement links TRBV29-1 to TRBJ2-1; D uncertain. V was pared by 5 bases and J by 4 bases, with 6 bases between. From germline, CDR1 is SQVTM and CDR2 ANQGSEA. The CDR3 has 11 residues. CDR3 coding DNA: TGCAGCGTTCGCGGATACAATGAGCAGTTCTTC. It encodes CSVRGYNEQFF.

Ten or more counts support this clonotype. The V call is TRBV7-6, the J call TRBJ2-2; TRBD2 agrees at 7 bases. CDR3 size: 15 residues. The V gene end was trimmed by 5 bases and the J gene end by 4 bases; junction bases not matched to a gene: 7. The germline CDR1 and CDR2 sequences are SGHVS and FNYEAQ. The CDR3 is CASSRSGATTGELFF. The CDR3 DNA sequence: TGTGCCAGCAGCCGCAGCGGGGCTACCACCGGGGAGCTGTTTTTT.

This rearrangement joins TRBV4-1 to TRBJ2-1; no firm D call. CDR1 MGHRA and CDR2 YSYEKL come from the germline V gene. The CDR3 loop spans 17 amino acids. V lost 0 bases and J 1 base, leaving 13 bases between the germline ends. The CDR3 DNA is TGCGCCAGCAGCCAAGATCAGAGTAAATCTTCCTACAATGAGCAGTTCTTC. Its protein product is CASSQDQSKSSYNEQFF.

J is TRBJ2-2 and V is TRBV20-1; 13 positions agree with TRBD2. Trimming at V came to 1 base and at J to 4 bases, leaving 6 bases not matched to a gene. CDR1 and CDR2 from the germline V gene are DFQATT and SNEGSKA (reference sequence). The CDR3 runs 17 residues. The CDR3 protein is CSARVLAGGPSTGELFF. DNA of the CDR3: TGCAGTGCTAGAGTACTAGCGGGGGGGCCGAGCACCGGGGAGCTGTTTTTT.

The chain employs TRBV20-1 and TRBJ2-7; D is unresolved. This CDR3 is built from 14 residues. The V gene lost 1 base and the J gene lost 3 bases, with 13 bases spanning the gap. The germline gives CDR1 DFQATT, CDR2 SNEGSKA (reference sequence). CDR3 protein: CSARARRKSYEQYF. The CDR3 DNA sequence: TGCAGTGCTAGAGCTCGCCGGAAAAGCTACGAGCAGTACTTC.

The J gene is TRBJ2-3, the V gene TRBV7-9; TRBD1 matches 9 bases. The V segment lost 5 bases and the J segment 0 bases; nucleotides outside the gene matches: 6. Germline CDR1 and CDR2: SEHNR and FQNEAQ (reference sequence). The CDR3 is 16 amino acids. CDR3 protein: CASSVGQGLSTDTQYF. CDR3 sequence (DNA): TGTGCCAGCAGCGTCGGACAGGGGCTGAGCACAGATACGCAGTATTTT.

The chain uses TRBV10-2 and TRBJ2-1; a possible D gene is TRBD2 (6 bases). Germline V gene lookup returns CDR1 WSHSY and CDR2 SAAADI. Trimming pared 3 bases from V and 6 bases from J, leaving 9 bases between. The CDR3 spans 13 residues. Here the CDR3 DNA reads TGCGCCAGCAGTGACAACGGGAGCAATGAGCAGTTCTTC. As protein: CASSDNGSNEQFF.

The rearrangement links TRBV15 to TRBJ1-5, with a possible D match to TRBD1 (6 bases). The CDR3 totals 17 residues. The germline CDR1 and CDR2 sequences are LNHNV and YYDKDF (reference sequence). V was shortened by 1 base and J by 3 bases, with 16 bases between the two germline ends. CDR3 sequence: CATSRGSVGQLNQPQHF. CDR3 nucleotide sequence: TGTGCCACCAGCAGAGGCTCCGTTGGACAGCTCAATCAGCCCCAGCATTTT.

V is TRBV6-5 and J is TRBJ2-7, with 10 nucleotides matching TRBD2. CDR1 and CDR2 from the germline V gene are MNHEY and SVGAGI. The CDR3 is 19 amino acids. Unmatched junction bases numbered 15, after V lost 3 bases and J lost 1 base. The CDR3 is CASSYSASGGQSISYEQYF. CDR3 in DNA: TGTGCCAGCAGTTATTCGGCTAGCGGGGGCCAGTCTATATCCTACGAGCAGTACTTC.

Only a few counts were recorded for this clonotype. The chain recombines TRBV15 with TRBJ2-2; maybe TRBD2 (5 bases). Germline lookup yields CDR1 LNHNV and CDR2 YYDKDF (reference sequence). CDR3 size: 15 residues. The V end lost 5 bases, the J end lost 3 bases, and 13 bases lay between the germline ends. The CDR3 DNA reads as TGTGCCACCAGCTCCGAGGGCACCGACACCGGGGAGCTGTTTTTT. Protein: CATSSEGTDTGELFF.

This chain connects TRBV20-1 to TRBJ2-3; 9 positions agree with TRBD2. CDR1 is DFQATT, CDR2 SNEGSKA, per germline (reference sequence). V shed 0 bases, J shed 2 bases, and the junction held 9 bases outside the gene matches. The CDR3 contains 17 residues. The CDR3 sequence is CSAREGVSGRVTDTQYF. The CDR3 DNA sequence: TGCAGTGCTAGAGAGGGGGTTAGCGGGAGAGTCACAGATACGCAGTATTTT.

This sequence joins TRBV20-1 and TRBJ2-1; the match to TRBD2 covers 7 bases. The CDR3 has 16 amino acids. After removal of 5 bases from V and 2 bases from J, the junction contained 12 bases not matched to a gene. The germline CDR1 and CDR2 sequences are DFQATT and SNEGSKA (reference sequence). CDR3 in DNA: TGCAGTGCTTCGTACCCTGGCGGGGGTACCTACAATGAGCAGTTCTTC. Protein product: CSASYPGGGTYNEQFF.

This chain uses TRBV28 with TRBJ2-2; D not certain. The CDR3 length is 15 residues. Trimming removed 3 bases from V and 0 bases from J, with 8 bases in between. Germline V lookup: CDR1 MDHEN, CDR2 SYDVKM. CDR3 region: CASSFGPPNTGELFF. The CDR3 nucleotides read TGTGCCAGCAGTTTTGGGCCACCGAACACCGGGGAGCTGTTTTTT.

This clonotype was counted ten times or more. V and J are TRBV5-1 and TRBJ2-1, with 9 positions matching TRBD1. The CDR3 spans 16 residues. The trim removed 3 bases at V and 6 bases at J, leaving 10 bases unmatched. CDR1 is SGHRS, CDR2 YFSETQ, per germline. The CDR3: CASSSLHRGPINEQFF. CDR3 nucleotide sequence: TGCGCCAGCAGCTCCCTACACAGGGGGCCGATCAATGAGCAGTTCTTC.

This clonotype occurred a few times. The gene calls are TRBV28 and TRBJ2-7; D remains unclear. Germline V lookup: CDR1 MDHEN, CDR2 SYDVKM. This CDR3 spans 14 amino acids. As DNA, the CDR3 is TGTGCTACAGAGTCAGGAGCGATCTCCTACGAGCAGTACTTC. Its protein product is CATESGAISYEQYF.

This clonotype was counted ten times or more. The V call is TRBV5-5, the J call TRBJ2-2; D is ambiguous. CDR3 length: 12 amino acids. CDR1 and CDR2 (germline): SGHKS, YYEKEE (reference sequence). V shed 4 bases and J shed 9 bases, with 10 bases lying between them. Here the CDR3 DNA reads TGTGCCAGCAGCCTCGGCTGGAGGGAGCTGTTTTTT. This encodes CASSLGWRELFF.

This chain uses TRBV9 with TRBJ2-5; 9 bases align to TRBD2. Germline V gene data show CDR1 as SGDLS and CDR2 as YYNGEE. With V trimmed by 4 bases and J by 0 bases, 4 bases remained unmatched. The CDR3 has 15 amino acids. DNA for the CDR3: TGTGCCAGCAGCCTTAGCGGGAGCCACCAAGAGACCCAGTACTTC. As protein: CASSLSGSHQETQYF.

The CDR3 sequence: CAWNSGNTNEQFF. The CDR3 DNA is TGTGCCTGGAACTCAGGGAACACGAATGAGCAGTTCTTC. The V and J genes are TRBV30 and TRBJ2-1; TRBD1 is a possible D gene (5 bases). The CDR3 length is 13 residues. Per the germline V gene, CDR1 is GTSNPN and CDR2 is SVGIG (reference sequence). Trimming cost V 4 bases and J 7 bases, with 14 bases left between them.

The V call is TRBV18, the J call TRBJ2-3; 7 bases are a match to TRBD2. CDR3 length: 14 amino acids. The trim removed 3 bases at V and 6 bases at J, leaving 6 bases unmatched. Per germline, CDR1 KGHSH and CDR2 LQKENI. CDR3 loop: CASSPGGKADTQYF. The CDR3 DNA reads TGTGCCAGCTCACCCGGGGGGAAAGCCGATACGCAGTATTTT.

The chain links TRBV20-1 to TRBJ2-3; TRBD2 matches at 7 bases. CDR1 is DFQATT, CDR2 SNEGSKA, per germline (reference sequence). The CDR3 runs 15 residues. Germline trimming cut 1 base from V and 0 bases from J; bases unmatched to any gene: 4. The CDR3 here is CSARALAESTDTQYF. Here the CDR3 DNA reads TGCAGTGCTAGAGCGCTAGCGGAGAGCACAGATACGCAGTATTTT.

The chain uses TRBV21-1 and TRBJ2-7. TRBV21-1 is labeled a pseudogene. The CDR3 runs 14 residues. In DNA, the CDR3 is TGTGCCAGCAGCACCTGGTACGGGGTCCGCGAGCAGTACTTC. Protein product: CASSTWYGVREQYF.

The chain employs TRBV10-3 and TRBJ1-2; no reliable D call. V gave up 4 bases and J gave up 4 bases, with 13 bases separating them. The CDR3 is 14 amino acids. Germline lookup yields CDR1 ENHRY and CDR2 SYGVKD. The CDR3 sequence is CAISAPKGSYGYTF. CDR3 sequence (DNA): TGTGCCATCAGTGCCCCGAAAGGGAGCTATGGCTACACCTTC.

The genes are TRBV5-1 and TRBJ2-5, with D possibly being TRBD1 or TRBD2 (6 bases each). With 2 bases removed from V and 4 bases from J, the gap between germline ends came to 15 bases. The CDR3 loop spans 15 amino acids. From germline, CDR1 is SGHRS and CDR2 YFSETQ. The CDR3 DNA is TGCGCCAGCAGCTTATCGGACGGAGGGGGAGAGACCCAGTACTTC. Amino acids: CASSLSDGGGETQYF. Full variable domain (rest looked up from reference TRBV5-1 and TRBJ2-5): KAGVTQTPRYLIKTRGQQVTLSCSPISGHRSVSWYQQTPGQGLQFLFEYFSETQRNKGNFPGRFSGRQFSNSRSEMNVSTLELGDSALYLCASSLSDGGGETQYFGPGTRLLVL.

V is TRBV7-9 and J is TRBJ2-1, with 10 bases matching TRBD1. There are 13 residues in the CDR3. The ends lost 8 bases at V and 4 bases at J; junction bases unmatched: 2. Germline-derived CDR1 and CDR2 are SEHNR and FQNEAQ (reference sequence). The CDR3 sequence is CASQGQGYNEQFF. CDR3 DNA sequence: TGTGCCAGCCAGGGACAGGGGTACAATGAGCAGTTCTTC.